This TCR beta chain was identified in a study of blood T cell repertoires in COVID-19. Across the whole study: Acute-phase and convalescent COVID-19 samples originated in the United States, Italy and Spain. T cells, B-cell-depleted T cells, or PBMCs supplied cDNA or gDNA.

V shed 4 bases, J shed 7 bases, and the junction held 13 bases outside the gene matches. The CDR3 consists of 18 residues. Germline V gene data show CDR1 as MGHRA and CDR2 as YSYEKL. Authors' methods: Estimated nucleated cell counts came from reference gene primer amplification. Generated by immunoSEQ multiplex PCR, the TCRdb table keeps only in-frame clones and is missing some. The DNA gave D and trimming, while V, J and clone size come from that table. The sample records 150,000 to 200,000 clones, around 87% being singletons. The receptor was isolated from an elderly woman in a cohort sampled during active or convalescent COVID-19. The genes are TRBV4-1 and TRBJ1-4, with 12 bases that match TRBD1. Sequencing input: peripheral blood. DNA of the CDR3: TGCGCCAGCAGCCGTTCCGGGACAGGGGGCGAAGTTCGTGAAAAACTGTTTTTT. Protein sequence: CASSRSGTGGEVREKLFF.